These 13 T cell receptor beta chains were sequenced from one sample in a study of blood T cell repertoires in COVID-19. The assay was immunoSEQ multiplex PCR, and TCRdb's table has in-frame clones only and misses some. Among around 26,000 clones listed, around 92% were seen once. The sample comprised peripheral blood. The receptor source for this set is a human donor in a cohort sampled during active COVID-19.

This sequence joins TRBV2 and TRBJ2-1; 8 positions match TRBD2. Germline V gives CDR1 SNHLY, CDR2 FYNNEI. The V gene end was trimmed by 6 bases and the J gene end by 2 bases; junction bases not matched to a gene: 6. The CDR3 consists of 15 residues. CDR3 in DNA: TGTGCCAGCAGCCAGAACGGGGGGGCCTACAATGAGCAGTTCTTC. Protein: CASSQNGGAYNEQFF. The variable domain in full, completed from reference TRBV2 and TRBJ2-1, reads EPEVTQTPSHQVTQMGQEVILRCVPISNHLYFYWYRQILGQKVEFLVSFYNNEISEKSEIFDDQFSVERPDGSNFTLKIRSTKLEDSAMYFCASSQNGGAYNEQFFGPGTRLTVL.

The V call is TRBV12-3 or TRBV12-4, the J call TRBJ2-7, with TRBD2 as a possible D gene (6 bases). The V and J ends lost 1 base and 5 bases respectively, with 9 bases between them. This CDR3 is built from 13 residues. In DNA, the CDR3 is TGTGCCAGCAGTTTAGGCGGAGGGGACGAGCAGTACGTC. Its translation: CASSLGGGDEQYV.

The V call is TRBV5-4, the J call TRBJ1-2; TRBD1 might be the D (5 bases). Germline CDR1 reads SGHNT; CDR2 reads YYREEE (reference sequence). V was cut by 4 bases and J by 8 bases, with 18 bases left in between. This CDR3 comprises 14 residues. The CDR3 DNA follows: TGTGCCAGCAGCGAACCCAGGGCGGCGTTAGGCTACACCTTC. Translation: CASSEPRAALGYTF.

This rearrangement joins TRBV9 to TRBJ2-7; TRBD2 matches at 7 bases. The CDR3 spans 15 residues. The J segment lost 3 bases and the V segment lost 1 base, leaving 7 bases of the junction unmatched. CDR1 SGDLS and CDR2 YYNGEE come from the germline V gene. As DNA, the CDR3 is TGTGCCAGCAGCGTACCTCCCCCTAGCGGCTACGAGCAGTACGTC. Amino acids: CASSVPPPSGYEQYV.

V is TRBV2 and J is TRBJ2-3, with 15 nucleotides matching TRBD2. V dropped 6 bases and J dropped 4; count of bases not matched to a gene: 5. The CDR3 loop spans 16 amino acids. Germline CDR1 and CDR2: SNHLY and FYNNEI. CDR3 nucleotide sequence: TGTGCCAGCAGCCCGGGACTAGCGGGGGGTGCAGATACGCAGTATTTT. Its translation: CASSPGLAGGADTQYF.

This chain connects TRBV7-2 to TRBJ2-7; a weak D match, TRBD2 (5 bases). The CDR3 totals 13 residues. Between the trimmed V and J ends, which lost 5 bases and 0 bases, there was a span of 8 bases. Germline V lookup: CDR1 SGHTA, CDR2 FQGNSA. The CDR3 loop is CASSRDNSYEQYF. For the CDR3, the DNA is TGTGCCAGCAGCCGGGATAACTCCTACGAGCAGTACTTC.

A single count supports this clone. V and J are TRBV6-5 and TRBJ1-3; no reliable D call. The CDR3 extends over 13 amino acids. Germline V gives CDR1 MNHEY, CDR2 SVGAGI. The V end lost 5 bases, the J end lost 4 bases, and 9 bases lay between the germline ends. The CDR3 reads CASSTASGNTIYF. CDR3 bases: TGTGCCAGCAGTACAGCTTCAGGAAACACCATATATTTT.

The V and J genes are TRBV19 and TRBJ2-7; the match to TRBD1 covers 10 bases. J gave up 1 base and V 5 bases, and 5 bases lay outside the gene matches. The CDR3 is 15 amino acids. CDR1 and CDR2 from the germline V gene are LNHDA and SQIVND (reference sequence). The CDR3 sequence: CASSDRDRGSYEQYF. The DNA of the CDR3 is TGTGCCAGTAGTGACCGGGACAGGGGTTCCTACGAGCAGTACTTC.

The rearrangement joins TRBV7-6 to TRBJ2-3; maybe TRBD2 (6 bases). CDR3 length: 15 amino acids. CDR1 SGHVS and CDR2 FNYEAQ come from the germline V gene. V was pared by 4 bases and J by 4 bases, with 15 bases between. This chain's CDR3 is CASSSALLAADTQYF. DNA for the CDR3: TGTGCCAGCAGCTCCGCACTATTAGCGGCAGATACGCAGTATTTT.

The genes are TRBV5-1 and TRBJ1-2, with 7 bases aligning to TRBD1. The length of the CDR3 is 14 residues. CDR1 SGHRS and CDR2 YFSETQ come from the germline V gene. The V gene end was trimmed by 0 bases and the J gene end by 8 bases; junction bases not matched to a gene: 7. CDR3 bases: TGCGCCAGCAGCTTGGACCAGGGGGAAGAGGGCTACACCTTC. This codes for CASSLDQGEEGYTF. Based on the CDR3 plus reference TRBV5-1 and TRBJ1-2, the full variable domain is KAGVTQTPRYLIKTRGQQVTLSCSPISGHRSVSWYQQTPGQGLQFLFEYFSETQRNKGNFPGRFSGRQFSNSRSEMNVSTLELGDSALYLCASSLDQGEEGYTFGSGTRLTVV.

This chain links TRBV10-1 with TRBJ2-5, with D unclear. The germline CDR1 and CDR2 sequences are WNHNN and SYGVQD (reference sequence). Trimming removed 3 bases at V and 7 bases at J, with 12 bases between. The CDR3 has 13 residues. CDR3 region: CASSENSLGTQYF. The CDR3 nucleotides read TGCGCCAGCAGTGAAAACAGCTTGGGGACCCAGTACTTC.

The gene calls are TRBV5-5 and TRBJ2-1; 11 bases align to TRBD1. The germline V gene encodes CDR1 SGHKS and CDR2 YYEKEE (reference sequence). The CDR3 is made up of 15 amino acids. J gave up 10 bases and V 4 bases, and 10 bases lay outside the gene matches. CDR3 sequence: CASSPTGQGAREQFF. The CDR3 DNA reads TGTGCCAGCAGCCCCACCGGACAGGGGGCGCGGGAGCAGTTCTTC. The whole variable domain, filled in from reference TRBV5-5 and TRBJ2-1, reads DAGVTQSPTHLIKTRGQQVTLRCSPISGHKSVSWYQQVLGQGPQFIFQYYEKEERGRGNFPDRFSARQFPNYSSELNVNALLLGDSALYLCASSPTGQGAREQFFGPGTRLTVL.

The chain joins TRBV6-6 to TRBJ1-5; possible D gene TRBD1, 5 bases. The CDR3 runs to 16 residues. V dropped 0 bases and J dropped 3 bases, with 12 bases sitting between them. CDR1 and CDR2 from the germline V gene are MNHNY and SVGAGI (reference sequence). CDR3 DNA sequence: TGTGCCAGCAGTTACTCCATGCAGGGCGTCAATCAGCCCCAGCATTTT. Translation gives CASSYSMQGVNQPQHF.